The present T cell receptor beta chain was sequenced within a study of T cells after yellow fever vaccination. The CDR3 extends over 15 amino acids. Trimming removed 2 bases at V and 1 base at J, with 11 bases between. TCRdb passed the 5' RACE reads through MiXCR, listing each CDR3 protein once. The sample contains 300,000 to 400,000 distinct CDR3 sequences, roughly an eighth of which appear only once. The sequencing here drew on CD4+ T cells sorted from PBMCs, taken 15 days after the yellow fever booster vaccination. The rearrangement uses TRBV12-3 or TRBV12-4 and TRBJ1-1, with D possibly being TRBD1 (6 bases). The clonotype comes from a man younger than 35 who received the YFV17D yellow fever vaccine. In nucleotides, the CDR3 is TGTGCCAGCAGTTTATTGGGCAGGGGGAACACTGAAGCTTTCTTT. Translation gives CASSLLGRGNTEAFF.